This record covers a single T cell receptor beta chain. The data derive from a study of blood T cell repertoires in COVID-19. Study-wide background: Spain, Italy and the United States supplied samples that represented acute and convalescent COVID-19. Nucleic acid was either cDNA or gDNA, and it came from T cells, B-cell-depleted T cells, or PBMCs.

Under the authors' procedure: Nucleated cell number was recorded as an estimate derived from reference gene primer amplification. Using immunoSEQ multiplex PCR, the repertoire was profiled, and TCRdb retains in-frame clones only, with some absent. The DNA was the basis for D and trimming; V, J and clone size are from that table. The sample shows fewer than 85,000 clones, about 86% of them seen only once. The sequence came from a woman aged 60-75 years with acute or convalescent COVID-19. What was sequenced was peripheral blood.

The CDR3 sequence is CASSHLQFSGAGELFF. CDR3 nucleotide sequence: TGTGCCAGCAGCCATCTTCAATTTTCGGGTGCCGGGGAGCTGTTTTTT. The V gene is TRBV7-2, the J gene TRBJ2-2; D unclear. The CDR3 consists of 16 residues. The germline V gene encodes CDR1 SGHTA and CDR2 FQGNSA. Between the trimmed V and J ends, which lost 5 bases and 6 bases, there was a span of 19 bases. Variable domain in full (rest from reference TRBV7-2 and TRBJ2-2): GAGVSQSPSNKVTEKGKDVELRCDPISGHTALYWYRQSLGQGLEFLIYFQGNSAPDKSGLPSDRFSAERTGGSVSTLTIQRTQQEDSAVYLCASSHLQFSGAGELFFGEGSRLTVL.